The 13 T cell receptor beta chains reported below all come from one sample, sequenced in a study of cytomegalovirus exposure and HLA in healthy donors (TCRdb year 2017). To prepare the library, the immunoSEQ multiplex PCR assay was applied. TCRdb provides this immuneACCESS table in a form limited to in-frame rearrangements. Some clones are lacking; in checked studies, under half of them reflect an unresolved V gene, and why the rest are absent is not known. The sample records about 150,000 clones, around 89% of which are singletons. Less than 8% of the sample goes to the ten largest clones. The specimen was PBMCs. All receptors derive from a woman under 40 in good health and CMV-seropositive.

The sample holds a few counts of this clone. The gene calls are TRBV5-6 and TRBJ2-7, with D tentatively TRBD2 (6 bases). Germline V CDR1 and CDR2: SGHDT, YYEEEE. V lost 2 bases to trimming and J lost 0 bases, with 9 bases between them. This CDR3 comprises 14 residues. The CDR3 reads CASSFGTSSYEQYF. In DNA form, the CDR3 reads TGTGCCAGCAGCTTTGGGACTTCCTCCTACGAGCAGTACTTC. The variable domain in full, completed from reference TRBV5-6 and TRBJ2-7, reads DAGVTQSPTHLIKTRGQQVTLRCSPKSGHDTVSWYQQALGQGPQFIFQYYEEEERQRGNFPDRFSGHQFPNYSSELNVNALLLGDSALYLCASSFGTSSYEQYFGPGTRLTVT.

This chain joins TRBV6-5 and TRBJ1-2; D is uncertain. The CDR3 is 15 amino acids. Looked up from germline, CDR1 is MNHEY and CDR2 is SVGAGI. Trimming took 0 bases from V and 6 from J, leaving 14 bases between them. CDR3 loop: CASSYSTSGGNGYTF. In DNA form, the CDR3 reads TGTGCCAGCAGTTACTCGACTTCAGGAGGGAATGGCTACACCTTC.

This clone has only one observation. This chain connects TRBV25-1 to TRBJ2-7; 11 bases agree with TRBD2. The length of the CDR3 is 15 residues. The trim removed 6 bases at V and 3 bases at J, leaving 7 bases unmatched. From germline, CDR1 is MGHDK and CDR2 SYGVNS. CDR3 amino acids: CASSRGTSGVYEQYF. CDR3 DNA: TGTGCCAGCAGCAGAGGGACTAGCGGAGTCTACGAGCAGTACTTC.

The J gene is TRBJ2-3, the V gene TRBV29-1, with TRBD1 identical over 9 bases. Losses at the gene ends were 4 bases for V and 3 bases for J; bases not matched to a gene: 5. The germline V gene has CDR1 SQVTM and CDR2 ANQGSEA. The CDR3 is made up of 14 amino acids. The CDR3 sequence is CSVGGTGRTDTQYF. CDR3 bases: TGCAGCGTTGGAGGGACAGGGCGGACAGATACGCAGTATTTT.

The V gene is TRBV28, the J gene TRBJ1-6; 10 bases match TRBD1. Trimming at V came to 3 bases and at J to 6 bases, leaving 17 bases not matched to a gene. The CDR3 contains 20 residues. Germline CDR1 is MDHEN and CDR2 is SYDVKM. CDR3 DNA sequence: TGTGCCAGCAGTTTTTGGGAAGCGGGACAGGGGAGATTGGGTAATTCACCCCTCCACTTT. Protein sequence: CASSFWEAGQGRLGNSPLHF.

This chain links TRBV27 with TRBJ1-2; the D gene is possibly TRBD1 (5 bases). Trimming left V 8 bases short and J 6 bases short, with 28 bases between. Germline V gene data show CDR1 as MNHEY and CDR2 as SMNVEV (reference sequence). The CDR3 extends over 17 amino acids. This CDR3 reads CASGGEGVHSSPHGYTF. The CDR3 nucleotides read TGTGCCAGCGGGGGGGAGGGCGTTCACTCTAGCCCACATGGCTACACCTTC.

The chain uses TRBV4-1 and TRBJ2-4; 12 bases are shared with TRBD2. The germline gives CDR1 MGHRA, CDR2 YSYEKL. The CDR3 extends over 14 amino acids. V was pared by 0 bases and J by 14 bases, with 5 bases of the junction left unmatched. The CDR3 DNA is TGCGCCAGCAGCCAAGAAGTTGGACTAGCGGGAAAGTACTTC. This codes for CASSQEVGLAGKYF.

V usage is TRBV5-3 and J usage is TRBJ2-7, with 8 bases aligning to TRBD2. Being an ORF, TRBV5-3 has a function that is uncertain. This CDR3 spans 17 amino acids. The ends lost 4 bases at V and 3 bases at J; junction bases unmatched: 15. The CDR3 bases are TGTGCCAGAAGCCAGGGACTAGTGGGGGCATATTACTACGAGCAGTACTTC. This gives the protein CARSQGLVGAYYYEQYF.

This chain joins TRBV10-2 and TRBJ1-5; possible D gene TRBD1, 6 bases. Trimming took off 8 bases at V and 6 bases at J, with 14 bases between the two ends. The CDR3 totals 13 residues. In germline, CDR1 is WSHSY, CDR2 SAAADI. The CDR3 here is CASRGRGSQPQHF. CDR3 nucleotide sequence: TGCGCCAGCCGGGGCAGGGGCTCTCAGCCCCAGCATTTT.

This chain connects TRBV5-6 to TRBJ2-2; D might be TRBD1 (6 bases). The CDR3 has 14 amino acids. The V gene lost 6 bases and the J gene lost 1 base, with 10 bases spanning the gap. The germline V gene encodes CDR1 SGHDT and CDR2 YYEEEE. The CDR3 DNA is TGTGCCAGCACCGGACAGATGAACACCGGGGAGCTGTTTTTT. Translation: CASTGQMNTGELFF.

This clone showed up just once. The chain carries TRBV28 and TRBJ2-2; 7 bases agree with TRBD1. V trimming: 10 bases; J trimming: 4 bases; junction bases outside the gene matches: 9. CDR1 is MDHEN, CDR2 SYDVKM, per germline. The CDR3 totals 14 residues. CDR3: CATKDRAVTGELFF. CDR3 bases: TGTGCCACCAAAGACAGGGCGGTCACCGGGGAGCTGTTTTTT.

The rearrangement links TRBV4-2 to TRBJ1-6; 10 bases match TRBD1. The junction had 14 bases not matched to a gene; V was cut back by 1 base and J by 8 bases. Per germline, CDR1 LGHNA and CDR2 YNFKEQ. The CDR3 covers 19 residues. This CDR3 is CASSQGDRGSWGRDSPLHF. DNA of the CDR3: TGTGCCAGCAGCCAAGGGGACAGGGGATCTTGGGGTCGGGATTCACCCCTCCACTTT.

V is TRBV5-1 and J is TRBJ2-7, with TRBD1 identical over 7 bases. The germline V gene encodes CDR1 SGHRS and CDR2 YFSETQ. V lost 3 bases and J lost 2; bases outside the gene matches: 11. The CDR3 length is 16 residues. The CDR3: CASSSTRQGSPYEQYF. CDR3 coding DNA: TGCGCCAGCAGCTCTACCCGACAGGGTAGCCCCTACGAGCAGTACTTC. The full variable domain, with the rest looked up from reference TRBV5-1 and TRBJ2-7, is KAGVTQTPRYLIKTRGQQVTLSCSPISGHRSVSWYQQTPGQGLQFLFEYFSETQRNKGNFPGRFSGRQFSNSRSEMNVSTLELGDSALYLCASSSTRQGSPYEQYFGPGTRLTVT.